The present entry profiles one TCR beta chain with its context. No cognate antigen has been identified for it. No much larger clone exists at a distance of one base, and base qualities are not known. The cohort comprised 666 healthy bone marrow donors. Cohort members were all nominally healthy when sampled, although unrecorded immune exposures were likely present. The donor was CMV seropositive and belonged to the group of about 290 seropositive cohort members. Each donor provided a peripheral blood sample, and peripheral blood mononuclear cells were used for TCR beta sequencing. Genomic DNA was extracted from the blood cell samples with the Qiagen DNeasy Blood Extraction Kit. Library creation used the immunoSEQ multiplex PCR assay. For the multiplex PCR, a mixture combining 60 forward primers for TCR Vbeta segments and 13 reverse primers for TCR Jbeta segments was used. The CDR3 region of rearranged TCR beta genes was amplified from genomic DNA by a multiplex PCR assay. The amplified TCR beta libraries were sequenced on the Illumina HiSeq System as 87-base-pair reads. Concerning the study's data processing: A later analysis counted about 76 million unique TCR beta chains across the 670 or so repertoires, and 10 million to 11 million of these chains were shared by at least two donors. Raw reads were error-corrected and collapsed into unique sequences with a nearest-neighbor algorithm that merged closely related sequences to remove PCR and sequencing errors. Alignment of CDR3 sequences to IMGT reference sequences was used to assign V, D and J gene segments. Each retained sequence needed at least a six-nucleotide match to both a V gene segment and a J gene segment. A rearrangement was called productive if the CDR3 had no stop codons and remained in frame with V and J, and every other rearrangement was called non-productive. Following IMGT convention, CDR3 was defined as the stretch from the second conserved V-encoded cysteine up to the conserved J-encoded phenylalanine. Sequences without an unambiguous match to a single V gene segment were excluded from the earlier analysis of about 630 of the donors. In an earlier analysis of around 590 of the donors, a V segment was called functional when productive rearrangements were above 56.7%, and segregating when the standard deviation between donors exceeded 5%. A statistical classification framework was built for diagnosing cytomegalovirus status from the catalog of TCR beta chain sequences. A later analysis assigned V and J genes by comparing TCR nucleotide sequences with IMGT/GENE-DB human TR gene sequences. In a later analysis, CDR3 sequences and most-parsimonious VDJ recombination scenarios were assigned using the TCRdist pipeline. A later analysis defined each TCR beta chain by its CDR3 amino acid sequence plus V-gene family, and excluded reads lacking a unique V-gene family. In a later analysis, 450 to 600 highly shared, low-generation-probability nucleotide sequences were removed to address suspected cross-contamination and a sequencing artifact. For each public chain, a later analysis derived a clonal expansion index from normalized ranks of inferred template counts within each repertoire. Generation probabilities in a later analysis came from a VDJ recombination model fitted to out-of-frame rearrangements, and those results were checked against IGoR. In a later analysis, TCR-TCR, TCR-HLA and TCR-CMV co-occurrence was scored with hypergeometric tests, and a repertoire-size bias correction was applied to TCR pairs. In a later analysis, false discovery rates were estimated by permuting HLA or CMV assignments 20 times. In a later analysis, co-occurring TCRs were grouped with DBSCAN, and TCRdist sequence similarity was added when clustering was performed within HLA-allele-positive subsets. Co-occurrence clustering excluded repertoires with fewer than 30,000 or more than 120,000 public chains, plus five with anomalous nucleotide sharing. As stored in TCRdb, this immuneACCESS dataset retains in-frame rearrangements with V and J assigned. A fraction of the clones does not appear; measured against another copy, unresolved V genes explain less than half of the discrepancy, and the remainder lacks a known reason. For V, J and clone size, that table is used; D and trimming come from the DNA. The sample has 120,000 or so clones on record, 65% to 85% of them singletons. Clones ranked in the top ten supply 3% to 4% of the sample.

Its CDR3 holds 17 amino acids, cysteine through phenylalanine. Here the CDR3 DNA is all that survives: 51 bases in frame from base 1. CDR1 ENHRY and CDR2 SYGVKD are derived from the germline V gene. Unmatched junction bases come to 13, with V trimmed by 6 bases and J by 0 bases. This record comes from a study of cytomegalovirus exposure and HLA in healthy donors (dated by TCRdb to between 2016 and 2019). With regard to the full study: An earlier analysis of roughly 500 of the donors reported roughly 300 Gb of sequence data and 117 million unique TCR beta sequences obtained from about 179 million T cells. An early release that covered several hundred HLA-typed donors contained 250 to 350 gigabases of sequencing data and about 93 million unique TCR sequences. Of the 350 to 450 genotyped donors, 80% to 90% were placed in the genetic ancestry cluster associated with self-reported Caucasian donors. The aim of the study was to test whether cataloging public T cell receptors could identify signatures of past pathogen exposure. The study used immunosequencing to profile the T cell repertoires of 666 subjects and linked those repertoires to cytomegalovirus serostatus. In addition to the first cohort of several hundred subjects, a separate validation cohort of 120 different subjects was used. To predict cytomegalovirus infection status, the study brought together high-throughput TCR immunosequencing, statistical association of individual TCRs with disease status, and machine learning. A later analysis re-examined previously published TCR beta repertoires from 600 to 700 donors and added high-resolution HLA genotyping to investigate patterns of TCR occurrence. Rather than drawing on any new phenotypic data, the later analysis identified candidate immune exposures from TCR beta sequences and the way those sequences occurred across donors. In an earlier analysis of 587 of the donors, high-throughput TCR beta sequencing was used to judge whether each TCR beta V gene segment behaved as functional or pseudogenic. Donor age, sex, ethnicity and CMV serostatus were compiled alongside the repertoire data. In a later genetic analysis, genome-wide SNP genotypes for about three fifths of the 666 donors were used, and that subset was treated as a discovery cohort. Every repertoire in the discovery cohort had been generated on one and the same sequencing platform. HLA typing included class I and class II loci at four-digit resolution. The number of donors typed differed by locus, with roughly 629-640 for A, B, C, DRB1 and DQB1, around 500 for DQA1, some 570 for DPA1, and around 450 for DPB1. Roughly 5 DR-DQ haplotypes were handled as single units for association and clustering, since linkage in the cohort was strong. On average, around 240,000 unique TCR beta nucleotide sequences were sequenced per donor among roughly 430 genotyped donors of the cohort, with roughly 18% of those sequences being non-productive. Results and caveats for the whole study, not just this receptor: Three of the identified cytomegalovirus-associated TCR beta chains were confirmed in vitro to be specific for cytomegalovirus antigens. In a later analysis, HLA-associated TCR beta chains were found to be more clonally expanded and to have lower generation probabilities than equally common non-associated chains. The study listed approximately 150 TCR beta chains as associated with cytomegalovirus. Several of the top co-occurrence clusters appeared to be linked to parvovirus B19, influenza, CMV and Epstein-Barr virus, according to a later analysis. In both the original and validation cohorts, the classifier was reported to diagnose cytomegalovirus status with high specificity and sensitivity. A later analysis found that most CMV-associated TCR beta chains appeared HLA-restricted, with HLA associations seemingly driven largely by CMV exposure. The only immune exposure information available for the cohort was CMV serostatus. A cluster of highly shared sequence variants was judged likely to be a technical artifact of the sequencing pipeline. The authors suggested that the approach could potentially be extended to other disease states and immunological phenotypes. In a later analysis, TCR association rates were found to vary across HLA loci, with the most associated TCRs seen for DRB1 alleles and the fewest for HLA-C alleles. A later analysis associated roughly 17,000 TCR beta sequences with specific HLA alleles at a false discovery rate of 0.05. Compared with the roughly 670-donor mean, donors in an Asian-associated ancestry cluster had fewer N-insertions in productive TCRs, according to a later genetic analysis. The 87-base-pair reads could not distinguish some IMGT-functional V segments, including TRBV6-2 and TRBV6-3, so those segments were excluded. Because counts were too low, seventeen rarely observed V segments, including chromosome 9 orphons, were excluded from the earlier analysis of several hundred of the donors. Assigning TCR associations to individual alleles was difficult when HLA alleles, especially DR and DQ, strongly co-occurred. V-gene and J-gene trimming of TCR beta chains was associated with a missense DCLRE1C variant in a later genetic analysis, and the association was replicated in an independent cohort. An earlier analysis of roughly 570 of the donors showed that most TCR beta V segments appeared in productive rearrangements either about 87% or about 30% of the time, which broadly matched IMGT annotations. Roughly uniform sequencing depth across donors was assumed in presence/absence analyses, although this assumption may not hold. Because HLA typing was unavailable for some donors at each locus, only the typed subset was used in association tests. Only TCR beta chains were sequenced in this cohort, and the absence of alpha or paired-chain data limited detectable features. Most TCR sequences were observed very rarely across donors, whereas some public TCRs were present in many individuals. A further reported finding was that TCR beta sequences accurately predicted the HLA-A and HLA-B alleles for most subjects in the first cohort. Linkage disequilibrium might explain the correlated functional status among segregating V segments, but an unknown experimental factor could not be ruled out.

This TCR was recovered from a man aged 18 to 35 in good health and CMV-seropositive. Sequencing input: PBMCs. The chain employs TRBV10-3 and TRBJ1-2; 7 central nucleotides agree with TRBD1. The CDR3 amino acid sequence is: CAISDTGQSNANYGYTF. The DNA sequence reads TGTGCCATCAGCGACACGGGACAGTCGAACGCTAACTATGGCTACACCTTC.